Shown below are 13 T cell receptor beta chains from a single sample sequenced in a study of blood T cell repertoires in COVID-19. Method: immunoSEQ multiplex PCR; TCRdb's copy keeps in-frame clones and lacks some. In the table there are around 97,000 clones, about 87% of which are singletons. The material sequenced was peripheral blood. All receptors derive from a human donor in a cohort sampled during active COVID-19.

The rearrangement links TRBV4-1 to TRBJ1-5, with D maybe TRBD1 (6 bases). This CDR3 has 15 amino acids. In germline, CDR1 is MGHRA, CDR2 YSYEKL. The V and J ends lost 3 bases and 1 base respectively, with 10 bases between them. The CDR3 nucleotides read TGCGCCAGCAGCCAGGGCCAGGGGAGCAATCAGCCCCAGCATTTT. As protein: CASSQGQGSNQPQHF.

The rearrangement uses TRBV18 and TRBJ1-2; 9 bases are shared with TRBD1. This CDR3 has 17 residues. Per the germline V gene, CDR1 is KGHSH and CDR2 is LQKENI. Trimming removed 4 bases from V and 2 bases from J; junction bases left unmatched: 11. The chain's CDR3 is CASSRITRGTGNYGYTF. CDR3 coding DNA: TGTGCCAGCTCACGGATCACTCGTGGGACAGGGAACTATGGCTACACCTTC. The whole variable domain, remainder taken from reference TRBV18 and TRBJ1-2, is NAGVMQNPRHLVRRRGQEARLRCSPMKGHSHVYWYRQLPEEGLKFMVYLQKENIIDESGMPKERFSAEFPKEGPSILRIQQVVRGDSAAYFCASSRITRGTGNYGYTFGSGTRLTVV.

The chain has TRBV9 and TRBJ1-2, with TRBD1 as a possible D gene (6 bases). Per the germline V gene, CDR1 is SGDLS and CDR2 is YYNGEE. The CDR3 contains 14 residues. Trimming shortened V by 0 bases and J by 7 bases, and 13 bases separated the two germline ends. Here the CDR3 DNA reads TGTGCCAGCAGCGTAGATACAGGGCGGATTGGCTACACCTTC. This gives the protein CASSVDTGRIGYTF.

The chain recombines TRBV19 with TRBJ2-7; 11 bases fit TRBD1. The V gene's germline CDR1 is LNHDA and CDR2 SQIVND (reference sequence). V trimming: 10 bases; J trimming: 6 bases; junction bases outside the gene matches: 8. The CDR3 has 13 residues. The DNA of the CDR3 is TGTGCCACCAGGGGACAGGGGGTCGGCGAGCAGTACTTC. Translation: CATRGQGVGEQYF.

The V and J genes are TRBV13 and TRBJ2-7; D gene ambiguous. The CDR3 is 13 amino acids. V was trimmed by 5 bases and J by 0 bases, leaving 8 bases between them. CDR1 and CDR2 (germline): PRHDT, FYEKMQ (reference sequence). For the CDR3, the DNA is TGTGCCAGCAGCCTTCGGAGCTCCTACGAGCAGTACTTC. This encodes CASSLRSSYEQYF.

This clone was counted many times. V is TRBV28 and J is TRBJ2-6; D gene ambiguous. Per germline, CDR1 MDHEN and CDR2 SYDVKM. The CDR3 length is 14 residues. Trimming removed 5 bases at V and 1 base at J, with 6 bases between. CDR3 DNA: TGTGCCAGCAGTCTGAGTTCTGGGGCCAACGTCCTGACTTTC. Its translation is CASSLSSGANVLTF.

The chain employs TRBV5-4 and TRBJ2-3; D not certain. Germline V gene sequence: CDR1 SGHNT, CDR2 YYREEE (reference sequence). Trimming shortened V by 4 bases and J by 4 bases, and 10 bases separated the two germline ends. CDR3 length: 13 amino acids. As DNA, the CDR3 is TGTGCCAGCAGCAATTGGTCAGCAGATACGCAGTATTTT. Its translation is CASSNWSADTQYF.

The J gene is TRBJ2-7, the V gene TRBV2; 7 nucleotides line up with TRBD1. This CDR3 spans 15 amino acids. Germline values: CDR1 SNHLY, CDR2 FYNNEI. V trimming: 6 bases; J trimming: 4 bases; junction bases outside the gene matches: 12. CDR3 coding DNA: TGTGCCAGCAGAGAACCCCTCGGGACAGTGTACGAGCAGTACTTC. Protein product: CASREPLGTVYEQYF.

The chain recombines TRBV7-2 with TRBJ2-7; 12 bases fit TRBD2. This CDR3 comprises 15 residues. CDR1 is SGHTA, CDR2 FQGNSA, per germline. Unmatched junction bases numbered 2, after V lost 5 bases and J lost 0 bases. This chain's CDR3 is CASSPLAGGSYEQYF. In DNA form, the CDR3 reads TGTGCCAGCAGCCCACTAGCGGGGGGCTCCTACGAGCAGTACTTC.

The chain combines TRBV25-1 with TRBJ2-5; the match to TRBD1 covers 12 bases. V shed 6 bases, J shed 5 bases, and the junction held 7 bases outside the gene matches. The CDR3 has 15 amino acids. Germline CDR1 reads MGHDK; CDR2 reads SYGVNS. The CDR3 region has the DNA TGTGCCAGCAGCTCCGGGACAGGGGGCGAGGAGACCCAGTACTTC. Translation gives CASSSGTGGEETQYF. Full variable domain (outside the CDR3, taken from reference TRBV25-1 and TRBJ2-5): EADIYQTPRYLVIGTGKKITLECSQTMGHDKMYWYQQDPGMELHLIHYSYGVNSTEKGDLSSESTVSRIRTEHFPLTLESARPSHTSQYLCASSSGTGGEETQYFGPGTRLLVL.

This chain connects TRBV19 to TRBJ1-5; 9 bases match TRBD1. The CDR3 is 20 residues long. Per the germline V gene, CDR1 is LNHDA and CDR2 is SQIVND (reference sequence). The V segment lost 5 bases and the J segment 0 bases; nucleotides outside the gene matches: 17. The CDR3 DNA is TGTGCCAGTAGTCTCAATCCCGGGACAGGGAGTCTTAATAGCAATCAGCCCCAGCATTTT. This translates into CASSLNPGTGSLNSNQPQHF.

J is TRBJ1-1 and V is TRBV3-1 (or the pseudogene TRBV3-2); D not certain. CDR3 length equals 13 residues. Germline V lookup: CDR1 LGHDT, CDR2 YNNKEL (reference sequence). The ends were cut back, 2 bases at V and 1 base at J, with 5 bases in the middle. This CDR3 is CASSQWPNTEAFF. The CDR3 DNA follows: TGTGCCAGCAGCCAATGGCCGAACACTGAAGCTTTCTTT.

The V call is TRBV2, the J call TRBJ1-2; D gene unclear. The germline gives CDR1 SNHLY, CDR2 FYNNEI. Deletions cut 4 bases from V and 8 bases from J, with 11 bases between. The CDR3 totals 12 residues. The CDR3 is CASSGWQAGYTF. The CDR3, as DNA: TGTGCCAGCAGTGGTTGGCAGGCCGGCTACACCTTC.